A single sample is the source of the 3 T cell receptor beta chains below, sequenced in a study of post-analysis software for immune sequencing data. Whole-study results and caveats: Elevated frequency relative to controls characterized four or five TRBV segments in patients, TRBV5-6, TRBV5-1 and TRBV20-1 among them.

Prepared libraries of TCR beta cDNA carried unique molecular identifiers. TCRdb re-derived calls from the PCR reads in MiXCR, one entry per CDR3 protein. The sample contains approximately 660,000 distinct CDR3 sequences, over 45% of which appear only once. These receptors lack a known antigen. Sequencing was carried out using blood. The receptors come from a girl aged 2 to 10 with multiple sclerosis.

The chain employs TRBV20-1 and TRBJ2-1; D unresolved. In germline, CDR1 is DFQATT, CDR2 SNEGSKA (reference sequence). The CDR3 sequence is 12 residues long. With 6 bases removed from V and 10 bases from J, the gap between germline ends came to 16 bases. The CDR3 loop is CSANWETEEQFF. The CDR3 nucleotides read TGCAGTGCCAACTGGGAAACGGAAGAGCAGTTCTTC.

This clonotype was found a few times. V is TRBV7-9 and J is TRBJ1-4; no clear D. Trimming stripped 3 bases from V and 4 bases from J, with 12 bases between. The germline V gene has CDR1 SEHNR and CDR2 FQNEAQ (reference sequence). The CDR3 length is 15 residues. The chain's CDR3 is CASSFWTGDNEKLFF. The DNA of the CDR3 is TGTGCCAGCAGCTTTTGGACGGGAGATAATGAAAAACTGTTTTTT. The whole variable domain, filled in from reference TRBV7-9 and TRBJ1-4, reads DTGVSQNPRHKITKRGQNVTFRCDPISEHNRLYWYRQTLGQGPEFLTYFQNEAQLEKSRLLSDRFSAERPKGSFSTLEIQRTEQGDSAMYLCASSFWTGDNEKLFFGSGTQLSVL.

This clonotype turned up a few times. Compared with germline, one end of the junction differs, possibly owing to a read error. V and J are TRBV7-3 and TRBJ2-6, with D perhaps matching TRBD1 (5 bases). This CDR3 region has 16 residues. Germline V CDR1 and CDR2: SGHTA, FQGTGA. In nucleotides, the CDR3 is TGTGCCAGCAGCTTAGGTGGCGCTTCTGGGGCCAACGTCCGGACTTTC. Translation gives CASSLGGASGANVRTF. The full variable domain, its missing parts supplied by reference TRBV7-3 and TRBJ2-6, is GAGVSQTPSNKVTEKGKYVELRCDPISGHTALYWYRQSLGQGPEFLIYFQGTGAADDSGLPNDRFFAVRPEGSVSTLKIQRTERGDSAVYLCASSLGGASGANVRTFGAGSRLTVL.